These T cell receptor beta chains were read from a single sample in a study of CD8 T cells in ankylosing spondylitis. TCRdb re-analysed the 5' RACE reads in MiXCR, keeping a single row per CDR3 protein. Of about 39,000 distinct CDR3 sequences listed, over 9% are singletons. Sequencing was performed on blood, either unsorted or a sorted T cell fraction (not recorded which). These receptors were collected from a male donor with ankylosing spondylitis or in good health (not recorded which). Each CDR3 is given with its conserved first and last residue. D genes are given only for firm matches. The size of a clone is reported for some rows only, either as once, few or many, or as a class for expanded clones.

TRBJ1-5,15,TRBV7-2,many,.,TGTGCCAGCAGCTTAGACGCCGGGCGGACTCAGCCCCAGCATTTT,CASSLDAGRTQPQHF
TRBJ2-1,15,TRBV6-1,many,TRBD2,TGTGCCAGCAGAAGCCTGGGACTAGCGGGAGGGCGCTGGTTCTTC,CASRSLGLAGGRWFF
TRBJ2-7,15,TRBV6-5,many,.,TGTGCCAGCAGTTACTATAAGGCGGTCGGGTACGAGCAGTACTTC,CASSYYKAVGYEQYF
TRBJ2-7,16,TRBV4-1,many,TRBD2,TGCGCCAGCAGCCAAGATGGGGCTAGCGGGGTATACGAGCAGTACTTC,CASSQDGASGVYEQYF
TRBJ2-7,18,TRBV20-1,many,TRBD2,TGCAGTGCTAGTCTCGGACTAGCGCGTCGGGCGAACTCCTACGAGCAGTACTTC,CSASLGLARRANSYEQYF
TRBJ1-3,14,TRBV9,many,.,TGTGCCAGCAGCGTAGAGATCGGAGGAAACACCATATATTTT,CASSVEIGGNTIYF
TRBJ2-7,15,TRBV2,few,TRBD1,TGTGCCAGCAGCGAAGGACAGGGAGGAGGCTACGAGCAGTACTTC,CASSEGQGGGYEQYF
TRBJ2-7,15,TRBV12-3/TRBV12-4,many,TRBD2,TGTGCCAGCAGCCTCCTAGCGGGCGCCACCTACGAGCAGTACTTC,CASSLLAGATYEQYF
TRBJ2-5,15,TRBV28,many,.,TGTGCCAGCAGTTCCACTAGGACAATTATTGGGACCCAGTACTTC,CASSSTRTIIGTQYF
TRBJ2-1,15,TRBV3-1,.,TRBD1,TGTGCCACCTGCCAGGGACAGGGGGGTTACAATGAGCAGTTCTTC,CATCQGQGGYNEQFF
TRBJ2-5,12,TRBV29-1,few,.,TGCAGCGTGGGGAGGGGGGAAGAGACCCAGTACTTC,CSVGRGEETQYF
TRBJ1-2,14,TRBV7-9,many,.,TGTGCCAGCAGGAACTTAGACAGTAACTATGGCTACACCTTC,CASRNLDSNYGYTF
TRBJ2-7,13,TRBV5-1,many,.,TGCGCCAGCAGCCACGGACAGTTAACCGAGCAGTACTTC,CASSHGQLTEQYF
TRBJ2-7,12,TRBV12-3/TRBV12-4,many,TRBD1,TGTGCCAGCAGTAACGACAGGGTTGGGCAGTACTTC,CASSNDRVGQYF
TRBJ1-1,11,TRBV29-1,many,.,TGCAGCGTTCGACCTAACACTGAAGCTTTCTTT,CSVRPNTEAFF
TRBJ1-6,15,TRBV6-1,few,.,TGTGCCAGCAGTACCAGGACGCGGTATAATTCACCCCTCCACTTT,CASSTRTRYNSPLHF
TRBJ2-2,15,TRBV15,many,.,TGTGCCACTCGGGGGCAGTCTTGGAACACCGGGGAGCTGTTTTTT,CATRGQSWNTGELFF
TRBJ2-5,17,TRBV21-1,.,.,TGTGCCAGCAGCAAAGAGGACGATCGGCACCCAGAGGAGACCCAGTACTTC,CASSKEDDRHPEETQYF
TRBJ1-2,13,TRBV27,.,TRBD1,TGTGCCAGCAGTCTCAGGGGGTCCTATGGCTACACCTTC,CASSLRGSYGYTF
TRBJ1-2,15,TRBV7-9,many,.,TGTGCCAGCAGCCCCCGGCCGGACAGTAACTATGGCTACACCTTC,CASSPRPDSNYGYTF
TRBJ2-7,16,TRBV7-9,many,TRBD1,TGTGCCAGCAGCCTGGCTGCCGGGACAGGGGCCCACGAGCAGTACTTC,CASSLAAGTGAHEQYF
TRBJ2-1,18,TRBV9,many,TRBD2,TGTGCCAGCAGCGTCCAGGCAGGCCTGCTGAGCGGGAGGGCTGAGCAGTTCTTC,CASSVQAGLLSGRAEQFF
TRBJ1-1,14,TRBV5-1,many,.,TGCGCCAGCAGCTCCCCGGAAATGAACACTGAAGCTTTCTTT,CASSSPEMNTEAFF
TRBJ2-2,17,TRBV11-2,medium-sized,.,TGTGCCAGCAGCTTATTCCCCCTGGGAAAGAACACCGGGGAGCTGTTTTTT,CASSLFPLGKNTGELFF
TRBJ2-7,16,TRBV4-2,many,TRBD1,TGTGCCAGCAGCCAAGTTGGACAGGGGAGGGCCTTCGAGCAGTACTTC,CASSQVGQGRAFEQYF
TRBJ1-2,14,TRBV20-1,many,.,TGCAGTGCTAGAACCCAGCCAGGGGACTATGGCTACACCTTC,CSARTQPGDYGYTF
TRBJ2-2,18,TRBV7-3,many,.,TGTGCCAGCAGCTTGACGCCGCGGGGCAGGGGCGACACCGGGGAGCTGTTTTTT,CASSLTPRGRGDTGELFF
TRBJ2-3,14,TRBV25-1,many,.,TGTGCCAGCAGTGAATATAGCGGCACAGATACGCAGTATTTT,CASSEYSGTDTQYF
TRBJ2-4,22,TRBV9,.,.,TGTGCCAGCAGCGTAGAGGGGCAGACAGGGGGTGTAGCGGGAGTTGTCAAAAACATTCAGTACTTC,CASSVEGQTGGVAGVVKNIQYF
TRBJ2-3,15,TRBV28,many,TRBD1,TGTGCCAGCAGTTCAGGGGGCGCCGAGACAGATACGCAGTATTTT,CASSSGGAETDTQYF
TRBJ2-7,12,TRBV4-2,many,.,TGTGCCAGCAGCCAAGATCCCTACGAGCAGTACTTC,CASSQDPYEQYF
TRBJ2-7,12,TRBV20-1,once,.,TGCAGTGCCCCCAATGAGCGGATCGAGCAGTACTTC,CSAPNERIEQYF